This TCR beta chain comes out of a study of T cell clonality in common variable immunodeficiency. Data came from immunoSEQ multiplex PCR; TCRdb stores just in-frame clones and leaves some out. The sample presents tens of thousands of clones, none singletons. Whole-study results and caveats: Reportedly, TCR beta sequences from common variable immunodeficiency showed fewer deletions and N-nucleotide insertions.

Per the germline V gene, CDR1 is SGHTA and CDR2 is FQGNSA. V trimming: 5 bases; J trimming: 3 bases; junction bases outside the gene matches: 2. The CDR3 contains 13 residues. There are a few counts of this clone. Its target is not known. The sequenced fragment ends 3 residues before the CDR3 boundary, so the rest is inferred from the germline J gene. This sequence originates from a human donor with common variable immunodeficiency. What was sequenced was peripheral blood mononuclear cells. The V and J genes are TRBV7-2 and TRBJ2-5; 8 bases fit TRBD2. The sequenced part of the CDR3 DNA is TGTGCCAGCAGCCGTAGCGGGAAAGAGACC. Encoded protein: CASSRSGKET. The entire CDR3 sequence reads CASSRSGKETQYF.